This TCR beta chain was identified during a study of cytotoxic CD8 clonotypes in ibrutinib-treated CLL. Data came from immunoSEQ multiplex PCR; TCRdb stores just in-frame clones and leaves some out. The data show 300,000 to 400,000 clones, over 60% seen once. The sample was PBMCs, taken after 36 months of ibrutinib treatment. The TCR sequence derives from a human donor with chronic lymphocytic leukemia.

The CDR3: CASSYGPPETQYF. CDR3 nucleotides: TGTGCCAGCAGTTATGGGCCCCCAGAGACCCAGTACTTC. The J gene is TRBJ2-5, the V gene TRBV2, with D unclear. The CDR3 consists of 13 residues. V was cut by 5 bases and J by 4 bases, with 11 bases left in between. Germline V gives CDR1 SNHLY, CDR2 FYNNEI.